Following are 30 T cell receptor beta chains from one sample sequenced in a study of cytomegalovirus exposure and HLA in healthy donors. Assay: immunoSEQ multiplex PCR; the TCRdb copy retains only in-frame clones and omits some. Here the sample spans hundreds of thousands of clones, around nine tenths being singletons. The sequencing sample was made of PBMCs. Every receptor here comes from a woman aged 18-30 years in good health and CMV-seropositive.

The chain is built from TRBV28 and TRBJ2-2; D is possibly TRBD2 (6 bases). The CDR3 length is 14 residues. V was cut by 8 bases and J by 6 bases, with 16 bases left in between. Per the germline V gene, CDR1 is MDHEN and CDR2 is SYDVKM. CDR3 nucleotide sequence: TGTGCCAGCGGGGGGAAAAGAGGGCCCGGGGAGCTGTTTTTT. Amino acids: CASGGKRGPGELFF.

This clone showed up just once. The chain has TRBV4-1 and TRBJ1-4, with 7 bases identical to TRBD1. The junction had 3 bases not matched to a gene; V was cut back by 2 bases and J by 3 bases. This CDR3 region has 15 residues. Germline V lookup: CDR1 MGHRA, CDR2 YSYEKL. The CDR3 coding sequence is TGCGCCAGCAGCCAACGACAGGGCCCTAATGAAAAACTGTTTTTT. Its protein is CASSQRQGPNEKLFF.

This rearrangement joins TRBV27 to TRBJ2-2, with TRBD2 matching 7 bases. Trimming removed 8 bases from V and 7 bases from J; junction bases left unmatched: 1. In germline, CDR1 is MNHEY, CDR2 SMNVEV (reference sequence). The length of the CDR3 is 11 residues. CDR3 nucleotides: TGTGCCAGCGAGCGGGGCGGGGAGCTGTTTTTT. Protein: CASERGGELFF.

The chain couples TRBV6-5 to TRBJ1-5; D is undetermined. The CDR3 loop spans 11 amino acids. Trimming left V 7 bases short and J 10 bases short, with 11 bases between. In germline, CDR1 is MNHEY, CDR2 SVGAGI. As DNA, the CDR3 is TGTGCCAGCAACAATCTAGGCCCCCAGCATTTT. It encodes CASNNLGPQHF.

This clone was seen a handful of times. Here the CDR3 reads CASSPQGASFEAFF. Here the CDR3 DNA reads TGTGCCAGCAGTCCACAGGGGGCGAGTTTTGAAGCTTTCTTT. The V and J genes are TRBV27 and TRBJ1-1; the match to TRBD1 covers 9 bases. The CDR3 loop spans 14 amino acids. Trimming removed 5 bases from V and 7 bases from J; junction bases left unmatched: 8. Germline CDR1 and CDR2: MNHEY and SMNVEV (reference sequence).

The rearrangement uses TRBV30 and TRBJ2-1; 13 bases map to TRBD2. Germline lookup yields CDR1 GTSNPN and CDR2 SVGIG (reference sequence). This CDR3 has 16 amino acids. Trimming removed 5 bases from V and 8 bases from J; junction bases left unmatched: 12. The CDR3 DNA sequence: TGTGCCTGGGTGAGACAAGGACTAGCGGGGGCGCATGAGCAGTTCTTC. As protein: CAWVRQGLAGAHEQFF.

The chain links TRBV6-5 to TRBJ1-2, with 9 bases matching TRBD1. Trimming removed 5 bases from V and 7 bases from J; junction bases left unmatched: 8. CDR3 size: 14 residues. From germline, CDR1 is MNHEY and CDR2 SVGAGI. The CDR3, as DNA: TGTGCCAGCAGTAGGTCGGACAGGGGCTTTGGCTACACCTTC. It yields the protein CASSRSDRGFGYTF.

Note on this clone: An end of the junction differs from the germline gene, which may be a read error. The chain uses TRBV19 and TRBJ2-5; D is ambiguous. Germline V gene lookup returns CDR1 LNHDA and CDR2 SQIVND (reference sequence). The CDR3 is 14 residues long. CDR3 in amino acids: CASSIDLGGYRPHF. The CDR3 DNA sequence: TGTGCCAGTAGTATAGATCTTGGCGGCTATAGGCCCCACTTC.

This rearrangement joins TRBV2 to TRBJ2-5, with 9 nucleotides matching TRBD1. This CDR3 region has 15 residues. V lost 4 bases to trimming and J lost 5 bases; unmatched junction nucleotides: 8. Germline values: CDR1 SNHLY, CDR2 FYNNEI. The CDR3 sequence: CASSGDRDLWETQYF. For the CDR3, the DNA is TGTGCCAGCAGTGGGGACAGGGACCTCTGGGAGACCCAGTACTTC.

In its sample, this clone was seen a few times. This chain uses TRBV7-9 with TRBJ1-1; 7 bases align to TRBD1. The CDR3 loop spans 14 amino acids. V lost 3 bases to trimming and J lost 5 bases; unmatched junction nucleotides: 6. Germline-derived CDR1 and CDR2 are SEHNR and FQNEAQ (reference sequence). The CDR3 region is CASSFTGVGTEAFF. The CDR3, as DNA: TGTGCCAGCAGCTTTACAGGGGTAGGGACTGAAGCTTTCTTT.

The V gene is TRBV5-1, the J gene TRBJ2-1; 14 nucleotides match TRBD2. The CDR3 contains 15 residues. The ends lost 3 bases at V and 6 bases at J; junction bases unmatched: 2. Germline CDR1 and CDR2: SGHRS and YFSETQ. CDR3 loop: CASSSGLAGGNEQFF. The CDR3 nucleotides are TGCGCCAGCAGCTCTGGACTAGCGGGAGGCAATGAGCAGTTCTTC.

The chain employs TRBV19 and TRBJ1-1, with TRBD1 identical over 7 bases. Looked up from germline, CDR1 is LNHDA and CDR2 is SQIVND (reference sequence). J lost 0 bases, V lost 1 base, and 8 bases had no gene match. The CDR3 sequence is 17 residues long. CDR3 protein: CASSIAQGKLLNTEAFF. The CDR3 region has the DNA TGTGCCAGTAGTATAGCACAGGGGAAGCTACTGAACACTGAAGCTTTCTTT.

CDR3: CASSLGVAGGYEQYF. The CDR3 DNA reads TGTGCCAGCAGCTTAGGTGTGGCGGGAGGTTACGAGCAGTACTTC. The chain combines TRBV7-2 with TRBJ2-7, with 8 nucleotides matching TRBD2. Per the germline V gene, CDR1 is SGHTA and CDR2 is FQGNSA. The CDR3 runs 15 residues. With V trimmed by 1 base and J by 4 bases, 6 bases remained unmatched.

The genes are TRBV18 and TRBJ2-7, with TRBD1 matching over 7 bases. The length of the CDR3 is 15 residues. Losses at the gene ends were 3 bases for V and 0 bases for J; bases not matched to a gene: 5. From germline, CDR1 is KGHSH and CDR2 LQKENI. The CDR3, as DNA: TGTGCCAGCTCACCCCGGGGACAGAGCTCCTACGAGCAGTACTTC. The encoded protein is CASSPRGQSSYEQYF. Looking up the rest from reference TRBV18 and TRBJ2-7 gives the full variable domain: NAGVMQNPRHLVRRRGQEARLRCSPMKGHSHVYWYRQLPEEGLKFMVYLQKENIIDESGMPKERFSAEFPKEGPSILRIQQVVRGDSAAYFCASSPRGQSSYEQYFGPGTRLTVT.

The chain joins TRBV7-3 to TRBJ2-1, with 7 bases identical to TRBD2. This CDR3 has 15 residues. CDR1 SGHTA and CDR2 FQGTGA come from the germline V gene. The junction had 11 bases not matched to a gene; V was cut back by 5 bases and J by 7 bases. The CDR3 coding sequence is TGTGCCAGCAGCCAGCGACTAGCAGGAGGGAATGAGCAGTTCTTC. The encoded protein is CASSQRLAGGNEQFF.

The CDR3 nucleotides read TGCGCCAGCAGCTTGACGATCAGGTCTGAAGCTTTCTTT. Protein product: CASSLTIRSEAFF. The chain joins TRBV5-1 to TRBJ1-1; D gene uncertain. The germline V gene has CDR1 SGHRS and CDR2 YFSETQ. CDR3 length: 13 amino acids. V lost 1 base, J lost 6 bases, and 10 bases lay in between.

CDR3 residues: CASSFGTRVGEQYF. The CDR3 nucleotides are TGTGCCAGCAGCTTTGGGACACGGGTCGGGGAGCAGTACTTC. The rearrangement uses TRBV7-8 and TRBJ2-7; possibly TRBD1 for D (6 bases). The CDR3 is made up of 14 amino acids. Germline CDR1 SGHVS, CDR2 FQNEAQ. Deletions cut 3 bases from V and 7 bases from J, with 16 bases between.

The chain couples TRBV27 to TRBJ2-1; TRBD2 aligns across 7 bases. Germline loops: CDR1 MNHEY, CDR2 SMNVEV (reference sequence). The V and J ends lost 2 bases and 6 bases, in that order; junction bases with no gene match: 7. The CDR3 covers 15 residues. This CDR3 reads CASSLGRAGLNEQFF. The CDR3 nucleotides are TGTGCCAGCAGTTTAGGGAGGGCCGGTCTCAATGAGCAGTTCTTC.

CDR3 protein: CASSSPAGTSYGYTF. CDR3 coding DNA: TGTGCCAGCAGCTCCCCAGCCGGGACATCGTATGGCTACACCTTC. The chain combines TRBV6-6 with TRBJ1-2, with a possible D match to TRBD1 (6 bases). Trimming cost V 6 bases and J 5 bases, with 19 bases left between them. CDR1 is MNHNY and CDR2 is SVGAGI in the germline V gene (reference sequence). CDR3 size: 15 residues.

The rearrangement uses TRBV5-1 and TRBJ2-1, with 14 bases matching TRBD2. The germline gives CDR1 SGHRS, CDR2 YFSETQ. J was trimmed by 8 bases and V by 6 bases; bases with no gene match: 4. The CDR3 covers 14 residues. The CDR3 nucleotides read TGCGCCAGCATGTCGACTAGCGGGAGGGATGAGCAGTTCTTC. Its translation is CASMSTSGRDEQFF.

CDR3 protein: CASSEDFGRTGNTDTQYF. In DNA form, the CDR3 reads TGTGCCAGCAGTGAAGACTTTGGGAGAACAGGGAACACAGATACGCAGTATTTT. This rearrangement joins TRBV2 to TRBJ2-3; D is perhaps TRBD1 (6 bases). Between the trimmed V and J ends, which lost 1 base and 2 bases, there was a span of 19 bases. Germline-derived CDR1 and CDR2 are SNHLY and FYNNEI. This CDR3 has 18 amino acids.

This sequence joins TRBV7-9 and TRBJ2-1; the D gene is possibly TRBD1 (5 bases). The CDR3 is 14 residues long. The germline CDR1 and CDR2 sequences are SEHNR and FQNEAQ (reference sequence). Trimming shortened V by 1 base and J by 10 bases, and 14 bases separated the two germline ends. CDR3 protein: CASSLEGPIEEQFF. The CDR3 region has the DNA TGTGCCAGCAGCTTAGAGGGGCCGATTGAAGAGCAGTTCTTC.

The DNA for the CDR3 is TGTGCCAGCAGCATATTGACGGAGGAACTGTTTTTT. Protein: CASSILTEELFF. V gene TRBV11-2 combines with J gene TRBJ1-4; D call uncertain. Trimming pared 5 bases from V and 12 bases from J, leaving 13 bases between. The CDR3 runs 12 residues. Germline loops: CDR1 SGHAT, CDR2 FQNNGV. The full variable domain, in which reference TRBV11-2 and TRBJ1-4 provide the parts outside the CDR3, is EAGVAQSPRYKIIEKRQSVAFWCNPISGHATLYWYQQILGQGPKLLIQFQNNGVVDDSQLPKDRFSAERLKGVDSTLKIQPAKLEDSAVYLCASSILTEELFFGSGTQLSVL.

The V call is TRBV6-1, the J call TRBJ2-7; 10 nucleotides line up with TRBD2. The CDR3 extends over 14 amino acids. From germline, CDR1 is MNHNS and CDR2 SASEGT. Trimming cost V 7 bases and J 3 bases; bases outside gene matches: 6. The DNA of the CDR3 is TGTGCCAGCAAGGGGCTAGCGGGAGACTACGAGCAGTACTTC. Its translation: CASKGLAGDYEQYF.

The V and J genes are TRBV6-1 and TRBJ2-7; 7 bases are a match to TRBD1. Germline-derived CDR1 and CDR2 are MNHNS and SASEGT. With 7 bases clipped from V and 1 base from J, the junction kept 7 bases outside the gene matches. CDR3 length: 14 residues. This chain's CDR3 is CASIVWDRSYEQYF. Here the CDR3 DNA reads TGTGCCAGCATTGTTTGGGACAGATCCTACGAGCAGTACTTC.

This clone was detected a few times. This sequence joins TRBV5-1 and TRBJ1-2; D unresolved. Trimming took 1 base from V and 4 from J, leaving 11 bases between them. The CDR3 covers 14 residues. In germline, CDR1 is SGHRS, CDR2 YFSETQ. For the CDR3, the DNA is TGCGCCAGCAGCTTGACGACCACGGGCTATGGCTACACCTTC. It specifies CASSLTTTGYGYTF.

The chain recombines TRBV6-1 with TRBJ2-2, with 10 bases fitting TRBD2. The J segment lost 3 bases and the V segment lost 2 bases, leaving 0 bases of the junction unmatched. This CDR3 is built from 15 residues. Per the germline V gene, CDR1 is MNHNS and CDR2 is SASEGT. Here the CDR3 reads CASSELAGDTGELFF. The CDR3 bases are TGTGCCAGCAGTGAACTAGCGGGAGACACCGGGGAGCTGTTTTTT.

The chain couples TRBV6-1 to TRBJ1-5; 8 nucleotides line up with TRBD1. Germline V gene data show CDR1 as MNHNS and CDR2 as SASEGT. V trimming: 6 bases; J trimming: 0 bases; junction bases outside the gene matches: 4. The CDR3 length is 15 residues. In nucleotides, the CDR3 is TGTGCCAGCAGACTCACAGGGGGTAGCAATCAGCCCCAGCATTTT. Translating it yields CASRLTGGSNQPQHF.

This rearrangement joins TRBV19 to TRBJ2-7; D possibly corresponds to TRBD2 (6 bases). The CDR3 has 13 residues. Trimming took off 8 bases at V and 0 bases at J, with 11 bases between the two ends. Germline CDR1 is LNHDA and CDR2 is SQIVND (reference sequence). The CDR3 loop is CASQGLRSYEQYF. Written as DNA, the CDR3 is TGTGCCAGTCAGGGACTCCGCTCCTACGAGCAGTACTTC.

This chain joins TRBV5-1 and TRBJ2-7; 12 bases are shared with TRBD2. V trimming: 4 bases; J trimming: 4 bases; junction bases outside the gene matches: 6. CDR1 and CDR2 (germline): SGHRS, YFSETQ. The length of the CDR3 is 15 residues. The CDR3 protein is CASSVTSGSGYEQYF. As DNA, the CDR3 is TGCGCCAGCAGCGTGACTAGCGGGAGTGGGTACGAGCAGTACTTC.